This T cell receptor beta chain was found in a study of T cells in localized non-small cell lung cancer. The data were produced by immunoSEQ multiplex PCR, yet TCRdb's version contains in-frame clones alone and is incomplete. The sample includes around 41,000 clones, more than 85% of them seen just once. V was clipped by 3 bases and J by 8 bases; unmatched bases: 3. The length of the CDR3 is 13 residues. Germline V gene sequence: CDR1 SNHLY, CDR2 FYNNEI. The chain couples TRBV2 to TRBJ2-1; 8 bases map to TRBD1. This TCR was recovered from a woman aged 40-70 years with stage II lung adenocarcinoma. Sample: PBMCs, taken before any cancer treatment. The CDR3 region has the DNA TGTGCCAGCAGTGACCCAGGGGGCCATGAGCAGTTCTTC. This translates into CASSDPGGHEQFF.